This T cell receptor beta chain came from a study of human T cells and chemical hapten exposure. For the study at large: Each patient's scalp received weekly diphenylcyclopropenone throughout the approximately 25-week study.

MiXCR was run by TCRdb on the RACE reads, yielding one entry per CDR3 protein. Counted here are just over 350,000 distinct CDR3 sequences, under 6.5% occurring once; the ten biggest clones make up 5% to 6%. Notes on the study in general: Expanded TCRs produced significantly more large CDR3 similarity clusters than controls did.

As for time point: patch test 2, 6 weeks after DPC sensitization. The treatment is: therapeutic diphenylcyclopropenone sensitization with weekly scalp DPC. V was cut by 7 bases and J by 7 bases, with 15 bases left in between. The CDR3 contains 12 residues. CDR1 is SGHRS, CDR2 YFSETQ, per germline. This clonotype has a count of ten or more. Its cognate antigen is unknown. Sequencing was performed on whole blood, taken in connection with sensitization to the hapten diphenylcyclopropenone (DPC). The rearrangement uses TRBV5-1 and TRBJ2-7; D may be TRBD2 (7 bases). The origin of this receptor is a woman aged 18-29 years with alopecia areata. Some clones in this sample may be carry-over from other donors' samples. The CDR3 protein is CASSGGPWEQYF. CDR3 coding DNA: TGCGCCAGCTCCGGGGGGCCCTGGGAGCAGTACTTC.